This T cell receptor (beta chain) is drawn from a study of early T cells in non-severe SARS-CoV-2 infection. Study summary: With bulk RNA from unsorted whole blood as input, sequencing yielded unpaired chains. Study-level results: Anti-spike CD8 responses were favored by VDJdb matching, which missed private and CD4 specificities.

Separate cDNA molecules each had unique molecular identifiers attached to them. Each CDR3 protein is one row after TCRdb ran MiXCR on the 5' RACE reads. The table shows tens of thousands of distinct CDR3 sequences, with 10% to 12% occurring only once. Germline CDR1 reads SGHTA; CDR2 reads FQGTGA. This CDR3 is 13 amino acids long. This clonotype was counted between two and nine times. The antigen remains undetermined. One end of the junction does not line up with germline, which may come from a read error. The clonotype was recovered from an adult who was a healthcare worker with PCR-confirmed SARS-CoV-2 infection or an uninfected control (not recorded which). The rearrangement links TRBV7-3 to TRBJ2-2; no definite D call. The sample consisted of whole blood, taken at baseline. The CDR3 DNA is TGTGCCACCAGCTTATCAAGAGCCGGGGAGCTGTTTTTT. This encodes CATSLSRAGELFF.